This TCR beta chain emerged from a study of blood T cell repertoires in COVID-19. Study summary: Both acute and convalescent COVID-19 samples were obtained from the United States, Italy and Spain.

Germline values: CDR1 MGHDK, CDR2 SYGVNS. V gave up 7 bases and J gave up 0 bases, with 9 bases separating them. This CDR3 has 13 amino acids. TCRdb's copy holds only in-frame clones and misses some; the assay was immunoSEQ multiplex PCR. Here the sample spans around 280,000 clones, 85% to 90% being singletons. The chain has TRBV25-1 and TRBJ1-1; the D gene is possibly TRBD1 (5 bases). The sequence derives from a woman in her late teens or twenties with acute COVID-19. Specimen: PBMCs or T cells enriched from blood (not recorded which). The CDR3 DNA reads as TGTGCCAGCACTTCAGGGTTGAACACTGAAGCTTTCTTT. It codes for CASTSGLNTEAFF.